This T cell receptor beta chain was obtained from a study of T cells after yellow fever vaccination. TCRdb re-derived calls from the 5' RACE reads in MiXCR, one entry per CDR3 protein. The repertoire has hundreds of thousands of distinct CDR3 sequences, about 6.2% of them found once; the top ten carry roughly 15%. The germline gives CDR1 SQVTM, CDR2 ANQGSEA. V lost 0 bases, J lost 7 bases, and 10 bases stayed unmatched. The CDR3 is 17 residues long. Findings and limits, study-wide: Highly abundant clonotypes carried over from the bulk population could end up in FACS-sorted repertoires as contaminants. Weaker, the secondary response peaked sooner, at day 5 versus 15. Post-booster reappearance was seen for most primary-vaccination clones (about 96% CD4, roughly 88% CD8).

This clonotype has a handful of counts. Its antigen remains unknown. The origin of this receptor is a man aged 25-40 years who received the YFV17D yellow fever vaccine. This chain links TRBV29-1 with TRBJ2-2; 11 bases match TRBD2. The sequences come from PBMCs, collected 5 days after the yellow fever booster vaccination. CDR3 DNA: TGCAGCGTTGAAGAGCCCCTTAGCGGGAGGGCCGGCGGGGAGCTGTTTTTT. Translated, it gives CSVEEPLSGRAGGELFF.